The rows below give T cell receptor beta chains drawn from one sample of a study of blood T cell repertoires in COVID-19. TCRdb keeps only in-frame clones here, not all; method: immunoSEQ multiplex PCR. The sample shows about 130,000 clones, roughly 80% of them seen only once. The sequenced material came from peripheral blood. The source is a man aged 65-85 years with acute or convalescent COVID-19. CDR3s include the opening cysteine and the closing phenylalanine or tryptophan. The D gene is left open where the match is weak. Not every row has a clone size; where given, it reads once, few, many or a size class.

TRBV2	NA	TRBJ2-7	NA	CASKEAPYEQYF	TGTGCCAGCAAGGAGGCCCCCTACGAGCAGTACTTC
TRBV4-1	TRBD2	TRBJ2-6	NA	CASSSRLAGGSGANVLTF	TGCGCCAGCAGCTCTAGACTAGCGGGGGGCTCTGGGGCCAACGTCCTGACTTTC
TRBV9	NA	TRBJ1-1	NA	CASSASTRTEAFF	TGTGCCAGCAGCGCCTCGACTAGGACTGAAGCTTTCTTT
TRBV25-1	NA	TRBJ2-6	NA	CASSGRLGPGANVLTF	TGTGCCAGCAGTGGACGACTAGGGCCTGGGGCCAACGTCCTGACTTTC
TRBV4-1	TRBD2	TRBJ2-7	NA	CASSQTAGGPYEQYF	TGCGCCAGCAGCCAAACAGCGGGGGGGCCGTACGAGCAGTACTTC
TRBV5-6	TRBD2	TRBJ2-3	NA	CASSWLGSGGVTDTQYF	TGTGCCAGCAGCTGGCTTGGGAGCGGGGGGGTCACAGATACGCAGTATTTT
TRBV2	NA	TRBJ2-3	NA	CASSEREGERAMQYF	TGTGCCAGCAGTGAAAGAGAGGGAGAGAGAGCCATGCAGTATTTT
TRBV7-3	NA	TRBJ2-5	NA	CASSPGVKETQYF	TGTGCCAGCAGCCCGGGGGTGAAAGAGACCCAGTACTTC
TRBV7-8	TRBD2	TRBJ2-3	NA	CASRPRGGDTQYF	TGTGCCAGCAGACCTCGGGGGGGTGATACGCAGTATTTT
TRBV11-3	NA	TRBJ2-1	NA	CASSSREGPFYNEQFF	TGTGCCAGCAGCTCACGTGAGGGCCCCTTCTACAATGAGCAGTTCTTC
TRBV7-9	TRBD1	TRBJ2-1	NA	CASSFGQGKLGHGFF	TGTGCCAGCAGCTTTGGACAGGGAAAATTGGGACATGGGTTCTTC
TRBV5-1	NA	TRBJ1-5	NA	CASSTGYSNQPQHF	TGCGCCAGCAGCACGGGTTATAGCAATCAGCCCCAGCATTTT
TRBV6-1	NA	TRBJ1-5	NA	CASSEGTGSDQPQHF	TGTGCCAGCAGTGAAGGAACAGGGTCGGATCAGCCCCAGCATTTT
TRBV5-5	NA	TRBJ2-7	NA	CASSLSGNYYEQYF	TGTGCCAGCAGCTTGTCAGGGAATTACTACGAGCAGTACTTC
TRBV3-1/TRBV3-2	NA	TRBJ1-6	once	CASSQEMADYNSPLHF	TGTGCCAGCAGCCAAGAAATGGCAGACTATAATTCACCCCTCCACTTT
TRBV2	NA	TRBJ2-1	many	CASTPRAGRNEQFF	TGTGCCAGCACCCCACGGGCGGGGCGGAATGAGCAGTTCTTC
TRBV5-6	NA	TRBJ2-1	NA	CASSDRGGRTYNEQFF	TGTGCCAGCAGCGACAGGGGCGGGAGAACCTACAATGAGCAGTTCTTC
TRBV2	NA	TRBJ1-5	NA	CASSEYLPNLPQHF	TGTGCCAGCAGTGAATACCTACCCAATCTTCCCCAGCATTTT
TRBV7-2	TRBD1	TRBJ1-2	once	CASSLGTGVDGYTF	TGTGCCAGCAGCTTAGGTACAGGGGTGGACGGCTACACCTTC
TRBV5-1	TRBD2	TRBJ2-5	NA	CASSPGLAGGWETQYF	TGCGCCAGCAGCCCAGGACTAGCGGGGGGTTGGGAGACCCAGTACTTC
TRBV16	TRBD1	TRBJ1-5	NA	CASSPYSQGVLNQPQHF	TGTGCCAGCAGCCCCTATTCTCAGGGGGTTTTGAATCAGCCCCAGCATTTT
TRBV2	TRBD1	TRBJ2-2	NA	CASKGTATNTGELFF	TGTGCCAGCAAAGGGACAGCGACGAACACCGGGGAGCTGTTTTTT
TRBV11-2	TRBD1	TRBJ2-7	many	CASSSTKGQGYEQYF	TGTGCCAGCAGCTCGACCAAAGGACAGGGTTACGAGCAGTACTTC
TRBV4-2	TRBD2	TRBJ2-5	NA	CASSQVLAGAYQETQYF	TGTGCCAGCAGCCAAGTACTAGCGGGGGCCTACCAAGAGACCCAGTACTTC
TRBV19	TRBD1	TRBJ2-3	NA	CASNRGLGTDTQYF	TGTGCCAGTAACAGGGGGCTGGGCACAGATACGCAGTATTTT
TRBV18	TRBD2	TRBJ2-3	NA	CASSPGTFPTLSGGLTDTQYF	TGTGCCAGCTCACCAGGGACATTCCCGACCCTTAGCGGGGGGCTCACAGATACGCAGTATTTT
TRBV9	NA	TRBJ1-2	NA	CASSAQANYGYTF	TGTGCCAGCAGCGCCCAGGCTAACTATGGCTACACCTTC
TRBV18	TRBD1	TRBJ2-1	NA	CASSRRKQGDYNEQFF	TGTGCCAGCTCACGACGAAAACAGGGGGACTACAATGAGCAGTTCTTC
TRBV21-1	NA	TRBJ1-1	few	CASSTDRLPQSTEAFF	TGTGCCAGCAGCACGGACAGGCTGCCCCAATCCACTGAAGCTTTCTTT
TRBV28	TRBD1	TRBJ2-1	NA	CASSFARGGHEQFF	TGTGCCAGCAGTTTCGCCCGAGGGGGCCATGAGCAGTTCTTC
TRBV19	TRBD1	TRBJ1-2	NA	CASSPDRGYYGYTF	TGTGCCAGTAGTCCAGACAGGGGGTACTATGGCTACACCTTC
TRBV5-6	NA	TRBJ1-2	NA	CASSRVTGTYGYTF	TGTGCCAGCAGCCGTGTTACAGGGACCTATGGCTACACCTTC
TRBV3-1/TRBV3-2	NA	TRBJ2-6	NA	CASSQGGRGGANVLTF	TGTGCCAGCAGCCAAGGCGGCAGGGGCGGGGCCAACGTCCTGACTTTC
TRBV7-6	TRBD1	TRBJ1-2	few	CASSLGDRTPYGYTF	TGTGCCAGCAGCTTAGGGGACAGGACCCCCTATGGCTACACCTTC
TRBV7-6	TRBD1	TRBJ1-4	NA	CASSLFSDRGEKLFF	TGTGCCAGCAGCTTATTCTCGGACAGGGGTGAAAAACTGTTTTTT
TRBV9	NA	TRBJ1-2	NA	CASRGDTLNYGYTF	TGTGCCAGCAGAGGGGACACTTTAAACTATGGCTACACCTTC
TRBV4-1	TRBD1	TRBJ1-2	NA	CASTIAEAGGNYGYTF	TGCGCCAGCACGATCGCGGAGGCAGGGGGAAACTATGGCTACACCTTC
TRBV6-5	NA	TRBJ1-1	once	CASSQPTSQAFF	TGTGCCAGCAGCCAACCGACAAGCCAAGCTTTCTTT
TRBV5-5	NA	TRBJ1-1	NA	CASSFLRVGTEAFF	TGTGCCAGCAGCTTTTTGCGGGTGGGCACTGAAGCTTTCTTT
TRBV4-2	NA	TRBJ2-4	NA	CASSQSGLAKNIQYF	TGTGCCAGCAGCCAATCGGGGTTGGCCAAAAACATTCAGTACTTC
TRBV2	NA	TRBJ1-5	NA	CAAGAGNQPQHF	TGTGCCGCGGGAGCTGGCAATCAGCCCCAGCATTTT
TRBV28	TRBD1	TRBJ1-5	NA	CASSPTGYGNQPQHF	TGTGCCAGCAGTCCGACAGGGTATGGCAATCAGCCCCAGCATTTT
TRBV10-1	NA	TRBJ2-5	NA	CASSESLCLAFLAQYF	TGCGCCAGCAGTGAGTCGTTATGCCTAGCGTTCTTGGCCCAGTACTTC
TRBV6-5	NA	TRBJ2-1	NA	CASFPRGENYNEQFF	TGTGCCAGCTTTCCCAGGGGAGAAAACTACAATGAGCAGTTCTTC
TRBV5-1	NA	TRBJ2-5	many	CASSLGANQETQYF	TGCGCCAGCAGCTTGGGGGCAAATCAAGAGACCCAGTACTTC
TRBV5-1	NA	TRBJ1-1	NA	CASSRYREGTEAFF	TGCGCCAGCAGCAGATACAGGGAGGGCACTGAAGCTTTCTTT
TRBV28	NA	TRBJ2-1	NA	CASRSYGEQFF	TGTGCCAGCAGAAGTTACGGTGAGCAGTTCTTC
TRBV27	TRBD1	TRBJ1-2	NA	CASSKGTGNRAGYTF	TGTGCCAGCAGTAAGGGGACAGGGAACCGGGCGGGCTACACCTTC
TRBV23-1	NA	TRBJ1-3	NA	CASSQEGTPGNTIYF	TGCGCCAGCAGTCAGGAGGGGACTCCTGGAAACACCATATATTTT
TRBV10-3	TRBD1	TRBJ1-1	few	CAISDPDREGTEAFF	TGTGCCATCAGTGATCCGGACAGGGAGGGCACTGAAGCTTTCTTT
TRBV5-6	TRBD1	TRBJ2-1	NA	CASSRTRRQGVHNEQFF	TGTGCCAGCAGCAGGACCCGTCGACAGGGGGTTCACAATGAGCAGTTCTTC
TRBV3-1/TRBV3-2	NA	TRBJ2-3	NA	CASSQARGRDTQYF	TGTGCCAGCAGCCAAGCTAGGGGCCGGGATACGCAGTATTTT
TRBV18	TRBD1	TRBJ1-1	NA	CASSLDRGGTEAFF	TGTGCCAGCTCACTGGACAGGGGCGGCACTGAAGCTTTCTTT
TRBV3-1/TRBV3-2	NA	TRBJ1-2	NA	CASSSLRGNYGYTF	TGTGCCAGCAGCTCTTTACGCGGTAACTATGGCTACACCTTC
TRBV5-1	TRBD1	TRBJ1-1	NA	CASSRDRANTEAFF	TGCGCCAGCAGCCGGGACAGGGCAAACACTGAAGCTTTCTTT
TRBV5-1	NA	TRBJ1-2	few	CASSLSSLYGYTF	TGCGCCAGCAGCTTAAGCTCCCTTTATGGCTACACCTTC
TRBV5-1	TRBD1	TRBJ2-5	NA	CASSWGTGGETQYF	TGCGCCAGCAGCTGGGGAACAGGGGGCGAGACCCAGTACTTC
TRBV6-1	TRBD1	TRBJ1-2	few	CASSEHLLGTGVSGYTF	TGTGCCAGCAGTGAACATCTGTTAGGGACAGGGGTTTCTGGCTACACCTTC
TRBV29-1	TRBD2	TRBJ2-1	few	CSVLGGGAYNEQFF	TGCAGCGTTTTAGGCGGGGGGGCCTACAATGAGCAGTTCTTC